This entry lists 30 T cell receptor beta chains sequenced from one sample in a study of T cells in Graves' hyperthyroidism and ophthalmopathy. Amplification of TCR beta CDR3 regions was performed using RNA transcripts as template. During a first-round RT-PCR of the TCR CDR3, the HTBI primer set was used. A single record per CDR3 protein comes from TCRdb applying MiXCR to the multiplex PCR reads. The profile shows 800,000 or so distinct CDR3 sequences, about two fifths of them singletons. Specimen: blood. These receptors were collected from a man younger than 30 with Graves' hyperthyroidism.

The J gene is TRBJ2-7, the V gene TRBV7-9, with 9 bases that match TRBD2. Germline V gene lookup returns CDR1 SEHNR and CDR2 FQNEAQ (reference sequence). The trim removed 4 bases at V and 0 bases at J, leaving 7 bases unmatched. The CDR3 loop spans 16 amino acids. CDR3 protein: CASSSLLAGPSYEQYF. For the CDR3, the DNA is TGTGCCAGCAGCTCCCTCCTAGCGGGACCCTCCTACGAGCAGTACTTC.

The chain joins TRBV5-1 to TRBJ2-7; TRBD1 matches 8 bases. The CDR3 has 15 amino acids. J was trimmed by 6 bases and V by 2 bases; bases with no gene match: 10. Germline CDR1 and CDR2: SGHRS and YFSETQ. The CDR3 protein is CASSLGRTGKSEQYF. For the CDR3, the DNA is TGCGCCAGCAGCTTAGGTCGGACAGGGAAGAGCGAGCAGTACTTC.

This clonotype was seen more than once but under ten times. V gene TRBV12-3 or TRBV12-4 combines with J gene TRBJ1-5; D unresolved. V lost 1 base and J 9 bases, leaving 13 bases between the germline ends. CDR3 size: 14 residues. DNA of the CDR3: TGTGCCAGCAGTTTAGACTCCATAATGGGGCCCCAGCATTTT. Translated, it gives CASSLDSIMGPQHF.

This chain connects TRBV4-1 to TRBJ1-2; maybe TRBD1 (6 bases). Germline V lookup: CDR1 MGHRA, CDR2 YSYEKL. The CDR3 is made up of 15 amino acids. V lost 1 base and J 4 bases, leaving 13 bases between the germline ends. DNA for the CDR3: TGCGCCAGCAGCCAAGGGGAGGGGGGTACCTATGGCTACACCTTC. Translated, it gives CASSQGEGGTYGYTF.

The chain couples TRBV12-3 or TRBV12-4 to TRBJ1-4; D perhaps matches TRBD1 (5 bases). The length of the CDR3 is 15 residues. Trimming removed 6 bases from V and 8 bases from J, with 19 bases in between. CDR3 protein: CASSRRDPFQEKLFF. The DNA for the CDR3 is TGTGCCAGCAGCCGAAGGGACCCGTTCCAAGAAAAACTGTTTTTT.

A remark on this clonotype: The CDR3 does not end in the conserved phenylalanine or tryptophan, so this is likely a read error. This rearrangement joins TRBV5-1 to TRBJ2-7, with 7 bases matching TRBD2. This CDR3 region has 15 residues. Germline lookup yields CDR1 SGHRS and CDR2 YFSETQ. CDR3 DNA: TGCGCCAGCAAAGCGGGATTAGCAAGCTCCTATGAGCAGTACTCC. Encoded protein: CASKAGLASSYEQYS.

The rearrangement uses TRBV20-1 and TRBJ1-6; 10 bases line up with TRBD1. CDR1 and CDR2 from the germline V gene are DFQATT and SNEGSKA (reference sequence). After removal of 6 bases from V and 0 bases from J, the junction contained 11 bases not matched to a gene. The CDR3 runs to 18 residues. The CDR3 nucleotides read TGCAGTGCCCGGACGGGACAGGGGACTGCCTCCTATAATTCACCCCTCCACTTT. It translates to CSARTGQGTASYNSPLHF.

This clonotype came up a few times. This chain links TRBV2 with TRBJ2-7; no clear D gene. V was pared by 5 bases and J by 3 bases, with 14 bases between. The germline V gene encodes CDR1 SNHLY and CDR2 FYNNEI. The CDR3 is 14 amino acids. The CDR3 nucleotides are TGTGCCAGCAGTTACTCTAACGAAGGCTACGAGCAGTACTTC. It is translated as CASSYSNEGYEQYF.

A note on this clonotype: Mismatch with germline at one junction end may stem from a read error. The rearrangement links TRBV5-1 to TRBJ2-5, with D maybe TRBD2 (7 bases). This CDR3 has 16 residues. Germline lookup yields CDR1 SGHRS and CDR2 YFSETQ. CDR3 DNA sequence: TGCGCCAGCAGCTTGGGAGTCGGGGGGCTACAAGAGGCCCAGTACTTC. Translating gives CASSLGVGGLQEAQYF.

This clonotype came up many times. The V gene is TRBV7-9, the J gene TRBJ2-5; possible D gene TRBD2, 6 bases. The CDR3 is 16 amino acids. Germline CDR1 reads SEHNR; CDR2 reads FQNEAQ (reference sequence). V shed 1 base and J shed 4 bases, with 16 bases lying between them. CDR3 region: CASSLVAGRGSETQYF. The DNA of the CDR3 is TGTGCCAGCAGCTTAGTCGCGGGACGCGGCTCAGAGACCCAGTACTTC.

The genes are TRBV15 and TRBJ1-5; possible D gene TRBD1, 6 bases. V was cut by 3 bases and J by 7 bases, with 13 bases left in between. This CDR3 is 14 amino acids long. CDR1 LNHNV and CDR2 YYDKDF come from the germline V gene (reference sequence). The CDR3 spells CATSSEDSAQPQHF. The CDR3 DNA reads TGTGCCACCAGCAGCGAGGACAGCGCGCAGCCCCAGCATTTT.

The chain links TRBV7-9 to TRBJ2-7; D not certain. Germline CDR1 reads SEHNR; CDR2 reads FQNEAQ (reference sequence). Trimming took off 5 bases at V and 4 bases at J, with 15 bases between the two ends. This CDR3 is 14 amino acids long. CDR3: CASSGFGSRYEQYF. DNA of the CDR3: TGTGCCAGCAGCGGGTTCGGGTCGAGGTACGAGCAGTACTTC.

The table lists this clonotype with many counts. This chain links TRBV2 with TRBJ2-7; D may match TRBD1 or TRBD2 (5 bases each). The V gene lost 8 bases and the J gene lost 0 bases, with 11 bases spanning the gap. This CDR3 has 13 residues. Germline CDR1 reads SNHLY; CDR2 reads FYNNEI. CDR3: CASAEGSSYEQYF. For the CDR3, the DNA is TGTGCCAGCGCAGAGGGGAGCTCCTACGAGCAGTACTTC.

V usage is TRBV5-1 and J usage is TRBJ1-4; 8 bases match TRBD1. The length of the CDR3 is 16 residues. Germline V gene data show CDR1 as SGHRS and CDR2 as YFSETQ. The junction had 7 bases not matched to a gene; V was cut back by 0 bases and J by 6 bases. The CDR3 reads CASSLGQGRGDEKLFF. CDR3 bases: TGCGCCAGCAGCTTGGGACAGGGGAGGGGAGATGAAAAACTGTTTTTT.

CDR3 sequence: CASSSGVGTGELFF. In DNA, the CDR3 is TGTGCCAGTAGTAGTGGGGTTGGAACCGGGGAGCTGTTTTTT. The chain joins TRBV19 to TRBJ2-2; D is unresolved. Per germline, CDR1 LNHDA and CDR2 SQIVND (reference sequence). The CDR3 consists of 14 residues. Trimming shortened V by 4 bases and J by 5 bases, and 11 bases separated the two germline ends.

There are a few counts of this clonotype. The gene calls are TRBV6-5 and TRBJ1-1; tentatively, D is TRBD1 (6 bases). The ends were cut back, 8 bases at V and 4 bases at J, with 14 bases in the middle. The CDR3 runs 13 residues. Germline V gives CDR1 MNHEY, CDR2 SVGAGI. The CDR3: CASREGGGTEAFF. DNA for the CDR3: TGTGCCAGCCGAGAGGGGGGGGGCACTGAAGCTTTCTTT.

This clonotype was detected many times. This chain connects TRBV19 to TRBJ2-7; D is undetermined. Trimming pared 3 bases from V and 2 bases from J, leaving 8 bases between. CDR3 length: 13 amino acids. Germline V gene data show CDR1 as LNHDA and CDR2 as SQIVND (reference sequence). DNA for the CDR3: TGTGCCAGTAGTATTAGGGCCACCTACGAGCAGTACTTC. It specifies CASSIRATYEQYF.

The CDR3 DNA follows: TGTGCCAGCAGCTGGCCGGGACAGGAGAACACTGAAGCTTTCTTT. Protein: CASSWPGQENTEAFF. The V call is TRBV5-6, the J call TRBJ1-1; 8 bases line up with TRBD1. The trim removed 3 bases at V and 1 base at J, leaving 5 bases unmatched. The CDR3 is made up of 15 amino acids. Per the germline V gene, CDR1 is SGHDT and CDR2 is YYEEEE.

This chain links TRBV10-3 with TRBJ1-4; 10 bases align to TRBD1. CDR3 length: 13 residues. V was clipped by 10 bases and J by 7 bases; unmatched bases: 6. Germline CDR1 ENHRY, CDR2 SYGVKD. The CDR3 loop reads CATGTGASEKLFF. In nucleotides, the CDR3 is TGTGCCACCGGGACAGGGGCAAGTGAAAAACTGTTTTTT.

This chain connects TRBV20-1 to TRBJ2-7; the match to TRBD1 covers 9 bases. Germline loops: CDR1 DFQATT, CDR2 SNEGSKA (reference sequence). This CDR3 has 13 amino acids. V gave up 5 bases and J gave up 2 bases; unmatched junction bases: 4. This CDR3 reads CSAGGQGPYEQYF. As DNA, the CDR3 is TGCAGTGCTGGCGGACAGGGGCCCTACGAGCAGTACTTC.

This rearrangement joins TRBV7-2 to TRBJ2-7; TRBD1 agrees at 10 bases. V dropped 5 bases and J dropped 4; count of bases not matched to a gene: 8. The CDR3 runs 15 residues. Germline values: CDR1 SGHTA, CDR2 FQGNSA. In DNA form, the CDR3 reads TGTGCCAGCAGCCATCGACAGGGGGCGGTTTACGAGCAGTACTTC. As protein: CASSHRQGAVYEQYF.

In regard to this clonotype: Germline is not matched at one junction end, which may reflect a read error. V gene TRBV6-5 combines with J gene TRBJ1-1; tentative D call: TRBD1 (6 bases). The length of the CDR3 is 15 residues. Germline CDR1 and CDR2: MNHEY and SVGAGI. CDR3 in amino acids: CASSNSAGVNTEAFF. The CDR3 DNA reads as TGTGCCAGCAGTAACTCGGCAGGGGTGAACACTGAAGCTTTCTTT.

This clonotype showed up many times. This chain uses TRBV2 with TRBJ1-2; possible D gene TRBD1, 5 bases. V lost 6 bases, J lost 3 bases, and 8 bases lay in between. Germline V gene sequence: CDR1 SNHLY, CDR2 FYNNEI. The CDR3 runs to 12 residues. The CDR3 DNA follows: TGTGCCAGCAGCGGGACCTACTATGGCTACACCTTC. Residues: CASSGTYYGYTF.

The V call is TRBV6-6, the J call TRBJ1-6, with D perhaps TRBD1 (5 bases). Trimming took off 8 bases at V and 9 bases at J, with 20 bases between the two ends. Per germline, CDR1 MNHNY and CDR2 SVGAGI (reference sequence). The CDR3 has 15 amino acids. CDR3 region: CASLTREQRGSPLHF. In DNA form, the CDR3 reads TGTGCCAGCCTTACCCGGGAGCAAAGGGGTTCACCCCTCCACTTT.

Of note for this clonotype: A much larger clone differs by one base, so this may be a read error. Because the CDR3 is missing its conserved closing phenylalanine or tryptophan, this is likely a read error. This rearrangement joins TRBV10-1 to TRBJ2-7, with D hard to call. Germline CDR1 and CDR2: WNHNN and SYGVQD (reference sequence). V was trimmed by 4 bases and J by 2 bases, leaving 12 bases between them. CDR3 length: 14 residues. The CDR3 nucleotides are TGCGCCAGCAGTGCCAATTCAGGACCCTACGAGCAGTACCTC. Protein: CASSANSGPYEQYL.

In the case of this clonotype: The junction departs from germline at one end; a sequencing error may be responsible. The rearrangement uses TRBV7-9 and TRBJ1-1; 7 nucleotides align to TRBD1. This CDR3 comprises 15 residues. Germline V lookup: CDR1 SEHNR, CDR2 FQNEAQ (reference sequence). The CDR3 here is CASSRPGQVNTKAFF. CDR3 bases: TGTGCCAGCAGCAGACCCGGACAGGTGAACACTAAAGCTTTCTTT.

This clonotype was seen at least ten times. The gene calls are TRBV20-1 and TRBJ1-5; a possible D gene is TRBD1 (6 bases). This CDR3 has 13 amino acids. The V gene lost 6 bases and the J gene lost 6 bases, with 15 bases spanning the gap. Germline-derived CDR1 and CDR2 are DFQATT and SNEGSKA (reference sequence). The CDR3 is CSAVTGMGQPQHF. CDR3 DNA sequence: TGCAGTGCCGTTACAGGGATGGGTCAGCCCCAGCATTTT.

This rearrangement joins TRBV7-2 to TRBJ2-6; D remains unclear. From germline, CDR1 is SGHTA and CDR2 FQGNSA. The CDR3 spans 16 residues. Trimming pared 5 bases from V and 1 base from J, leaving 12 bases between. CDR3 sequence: CASSQDPSSGANVLTF. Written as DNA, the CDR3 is TGTGCCAGCAGCCAAGATCCGAGTTCTGGGGCCAACGTCCTGACTTTC. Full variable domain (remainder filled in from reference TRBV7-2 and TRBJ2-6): GAGVSQSPSNKVTEKGKDVELRCDPISGHTALYWYRQSLGQGLEFLIYFQGNSAPDKSGLPSDRFSAERTGGSVSTLTIQRTQQEDSAVYLCASSQDPSSGANVLTFGAGSRLTVL.

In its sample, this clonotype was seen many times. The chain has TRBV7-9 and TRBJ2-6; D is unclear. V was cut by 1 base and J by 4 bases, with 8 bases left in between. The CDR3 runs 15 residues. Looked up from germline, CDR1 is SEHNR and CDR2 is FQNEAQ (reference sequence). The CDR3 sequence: CASSLVGVGANVLTF. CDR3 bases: TGTGCCAGCAGCTTAGTTGGGGTCGGGGCCAACGTCCTGACTTTC.

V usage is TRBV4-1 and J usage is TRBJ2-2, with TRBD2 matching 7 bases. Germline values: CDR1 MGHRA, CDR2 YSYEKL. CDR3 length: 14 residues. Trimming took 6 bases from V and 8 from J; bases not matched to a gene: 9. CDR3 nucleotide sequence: TGCGCCAGCAGGGTACGGGAGGCCTCGGGGGAGCTGTTTTTT. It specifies CASRVREASGELFF.